Each of the 6 T cell receptor beta chains below was sequenced from the same sample in a study of CD8 T cells in Susac syndrome (dated by TCRdb to about 2019). The library relied on the immunoSEQ multiplex PCR assay. RNA was extracted using the RNeasy kit, and roughly 0.5 to 1 ug of the RNA was reverse transcribed with random hexamers. TCRdb ran its own pipeline on the public reads, namely fastp trimming at Q25 and MiXCR clone calling, and kept in-frame beta chains. Entries are consolidated by CDR3 protein sequence, retaining the most common genes and DNA. A total of approximately 190,000 distinct CDR3 sequences appear in this sample, 90% to 95% of them only once. The ten biggest clones cover about 0.09% of the sample. The sequencing sample was made of CD4+ T cells from PBMCs. Receptor source: a human donor with multiple sclerosis.

The chain carries TRBV4-2 and TRBJ2-7; 9 nucleotides line up with TRBD1. V lost 2 bases and J lost 2; bases outside the gene matches: 7. Germline values: CDR1 LGHNA, CDR2 YNFKEQ. The CDR3 length is 16 residues. The CDR3 DNA is TGTGCCAGCAGCCAACCTACCGGGACAGGGACCTACGAGCAGTACTTC. Its translation is CASSQPTGTGTYEQYF.

The rearrangement links TRBV4-1 to TRBJ1-1; D is unresolved. The germline gives CDR1 MGHRA, CDR2 YSYEKL. V lost 4 bases, J lost 0 bases, and 12 bases lay in between. This CDR3 region has 15 residues. This chain's CDR3 is CASSLSGGMNTEAFF. The CDR3 DNA follows: TGCGCCAGCAGCCTCTCTGGCGGGATGAACACTGAAGCTTTCTTT.

The chain carries TRBV4-1 and TRBJ2-3, with D perhaps TRBD2 (5 bases). CDR3 length: 16 residues. The V gene lost 2 bases and the J gene lost 3 bases, with 15 bases spanning the gap. The germline gives CDR1 MGHRA, CDR2 YSYEKL. The CDR3 is CASSQTPNAGTDTQYF. As DNA, the CDR3 is TGCGCCAGCAGCCAAACTCCGAATGCGGGTACAGATACGCAGTATTTT.

The CDR3 DNA reads as TGCAGTGCGGGGGGCGAGGAGACCCAGTACTTC. The encoded protein is CSAGGEETQYF. The rearrangement joins TRBV20-1 to TRBJ2-5; D tentatively reads TRBD1 or TRBD2 (6 bases each). CDR1 and CDR2 (germline): DFQATT, SNEGSKA (reference sequence). V was pared by 6 bases and J by 5 bases, with 10 bases between. The CDR3 is 11 amino acids.

The chain carries TRBV20-1 and TRBJ2-7; D is perhaps TRBD1 (5 bases). CDR3 length: 12 residues. The V gene lost 4 bases and the J gene lost 6 bases, with 13 bases spanning the gap. Germline V CDR1 and CDR2: DFQATT, SNEGSKA (reference sequence). CDR3 in amino acids: CSATTGFGEQYF. DNA for the CDR3: TGCAGTGCTACAACAGGATTCGGCGAGCAGTACTTC.

The CDR3 DNA reads as TGTGCCAGCAGCTTAGCAGCCTCGCTGGGGGAGCAGTACTTC. Its protein is CASSLAASLGEQYF. The rearrangement joins TRBV7-9 to TRBJ2-7, with D unclear. The CDR3 length is 14 residues. CDR1 and CDR2 from the germline V gene are SEHNR and FQNEAQ (reference sequence). V lost 0 bases and J 7 bases, leaving 13 bases between the germline ends.